A selection of T cell receptor beta chains follows, all from one sample in a study of blood T cells in healthy people across ages. Each CDR3 protein is one row after TCRdb ran MiXCR on the 5' RACE reads. The sample has 760,000 or so distinct CDR3 sequences, roughly 25% seen once. This sample was also put to use in a study of T cells of mothers and their children.

The sequenced sample was blood. These receptors all come from a boy younger than 18 in good health. CDR3s include the opening cysteine and the closing phenylalanine or tryptophan. The D gene is left open where the match is weak.

cdr3_aa	v_call	j_call	d_call
CSANPTGMPNTEAFF	TRBV29-1	TRBJ1-1	-
CAISEGHSYEQYF	TRBV10-3	TRBJ2-7	-
CASSYGSQGLNRPQHF	TRBV6-6	TRBJ1-5	TRBD1
CASSLRDRVGYEQFF	TRBV5-6	-	TRBD1
CASSLGTNAGEQFF	TRBV12-3/TRBV12-4	-	TRBD2
CATSRERSGINQPQHF	TRBV15	TRBJ1-5	-
CASSLAQDLGTLSYEQYF	TRBV7-2	TRBJ2-7	-
CASRGTVLETQYF	TRBV4-1	TRBJ2-5	TRBD1
CSARESGRAHEQYF	TRBV20-1	TRBJ2-7	TRBD2
CSANSPNNLHEQYF	TRBV20-1	-	-
CASRQEYEQYF	TRBV6-5	TRBJ2-7	-
CATDPGGPYSYGYTF	TRBV15	TRBJ1-2	TRBD1
CASALDSSYEQYF	TRBV6-6	-	-
CSAYRDTQYF	TRBV20-1	TRBJ2-3	-
CASRSNLDVDETQYF	TRBV11-2	TRBJ2-5	-
CASSYRGAASYEQYF	TRBV11-3	-	-
CASSFGVTVIHSGANVLTF	TRBV7-2	TRBJ2-6	-
CASSQPGSTYEQYF	TRBV7-6	TRBJ2-7	-
CSARGRGVLQETQYF	TRBV20-1	TRBJ2-5	-
CASSLDRGSTNEKLFF	TRBV12-3/TRBV12-4	TRBJ1-4	TRBD1
CASGPPGDTQYF	TRBV12-5	TRBJ2-3	-
CASSQDLRETQYF	TRBV4-3	TRBJ2-5	-
CSAIGTGSSHIQYF	TRBV20-1	TRBJ2-4	TRBD1
CASSFTGGRGNEQFF	TRBV5-5	TRBJ2-1	TRBD2
CASSAGKGNYGYTF	TRBV9	TRBJ1-2	-
CSAARGLSTDTQYF	TRBV29-1	TRBJ2-3	-
CASSQWDRLNTEAFF	TRBV3-1	TRBJ1-1	TRBD1
CASKDPGGTGNTIYF	TRBV6-5	TRBJ1-3	-
CASSFINRGDGSYGYTF	TRBV12-3/TRBV12-4	TRBJ1-2	TRBD1